Listed below are T cell receptor beta chains from one sample, sequenced in a study of blood T cell repertoires in COVID-19. Assay: immunoSEQ multiplex PCR; the TCRdb copy retains only in-frame clones and omits some. Of around 75,000 clones in the sample, approximately 90% were seen once. Sequencing used peripheral blood. All receptors derive from a man aged 55 to 69 with acute or convalescent COVID-19. CDR3s include the opening cysteine and the closing phenylalanine or tryptophan. The D gene is left open where the match is weak. Not every row has a clone size; where given, it reads once, few, many or a size class.

>once|TRBV19|TRBD1|TRBJ2-2|18
CASSIRTGGTANTGELFF
TGTGCCAGTAGTATTAGGACAGGGGGTACTGCGAACACCGGGGAGCTGTTTTTT
>-|TRBV5-1|TRBD1|TRBJ1-4|17
CASTTGQGPPGSEKLFF
TGCGCCAGCACCACGGGACAGGGCCCTCCGGGGAGTGAAAAACTGTTTTTT
>-|TRBV9|-|TRBJ1-3|13
CASSSLGGNTIYF
TGTGCCAGCAGCTCCCTCGGGGGAAACACCATATATTTT
>-|TRBV5-1|TRBD2|TRBJ2-5|14
CASTTSGGQETQYF
TGCGCCAGCACGACTAGCGGGGGCCAAGAGACCCAGTACTTC
>-|TRBV6-5|-|TRBJ1-5|15
CASRPDEVGNQPQHF
TGTGCCAGCAGGCCGGATGAGGTAGGCAATCAGCCCCAGCATTTT
>-|TRBV27|-|TRBJ1-2|14
CASSSATGNYGYTF
TGTGCCAGCAGTTCCGCGACGGGAAACTATGGCTACACCTTC
>-|TRBV14|TRBD1|TRBJ2-7|14
CASSQNRGSYEQYF
TGTGCCAGCAGCCAAAACAGGGGTTCCTACGAGCAGTACTTC
>once|TRBV11-3|TRBD2|TRBJ2-1|13
CASSLRGGNEQFF
TGTGCCAGCAGCTTGCGGGGGGGCAATGAGCAGTTCTTC
>-|TRBV6-5|-|TRBJ1-6|13
CASRNSPNSPLHF
TGTGCCAGCAGAAACAGCCCCAATTCACCCCTCCACTTT
>-|TRBV10-3|-|TRBJ1-4|14
CAIREDSSNEKLFF
TGTGCCATCAGGGAGGACAGCTCTAATGAAAAACTGTTTTTT
>-|TRBV18|-|TRBJ1-2|15
CASSPPGRADYGYTF
TGTGCCAGCTCACCACCGGGCAGGGCTGACTATGGCTACACCTTC
>-|TRBV5-8|-|TRBJ1-5|14
CASGDRLNNQPQHF
TGTGCCAGCGGAGACAGACTTAACAATCAGCCCCAGCATTTT
>-|TRBV6-5|TRBD1|TRBJ1-1|13
CASGQGATTEAFF
TGTGCCAGCGGACAGGGGGCGACCACTGAAGCTTTCTTT
>-|TRBV6-1|-|TRBJ1-2|14
CASSEGLEVYGYTF
TGTGCCAGCAGTGAGGGCCTGGAGGTCTATGGCTACACCTTC
>-|TRBV11-2|-|TRBJ1-1|13
CASSLDRNTEAFF
TGTGCCAGCAGCTTAGACAGAAACACTGAAGCTTTCTTT
>once|TRBV19|-|TRBJ1-3|15
CASSIQGVRGNTIYF
TGTGCCAGTAGTATCCAGGGTGTAAGGGGAAACACCATATATTTT
>-|TRBV6-6|-|TRBJ1-2|12
CASRTGNYGYTF
TGTGCCAGCAGAACAGGAAACTATGGCTACACCTTC
>-|TRBV5-4|TRBD1|TRBJ2-7|13
CASSFGTAYEQYF
TGTGCCAGCAGCTTTGGGACAGCCTACGAGCAGTACTTC
>-|TRBV30|-|TRBJ1-4|12
CASDSLNEKLFF
TGTGCCTCTGACAGCCTTAATGAAAAACTGTTTTTT
>-|TRBV5-1|-|TRBJ1-1|14
CASSLNGGWTEAFF
TGCGCCAGCAGCTTGAATGGGGGCTGGACTGAAGCTTTCTTT
>-|TRBV18|TRBD1|TRBJ2-5|15
CASSPPTGDGETQYF
TGTGCCAGCTCACCACCGACAGGGGATGGTGAGACCCAGTACTTC
>-|TRBV4-1|TRBD2|TRBJ2-7|16
CASSQDGLAGAGEQYF
TGCGCCAGCAGCCAAGACGGGCTAGCGGGAGCAGGGGAGCAGTACTTC
>-|TRBV18|TRBD1|TRBJ1-1|14
CASSPSGQGAEAFF
TGTGCCAGCTCACCATCGGGACAGGGTGCTGAAGCTTTCTTT
>-|TRBV3-1/TRBV3-2|-|TRBJ2-6|19
CASSPPRGRTAYGANVLTF
TGTGCCAGCAGCCCACCCAGGGGGAGGACCGCTTATGGGGCCAACGTCCTGACTTTC
>-|TRBV2|-|TRBJ1-5|13
CASSPGLTQPQHF
TGTGCCAGCAGTCCCGGACTGACCCAGCCCCAGCATTTT